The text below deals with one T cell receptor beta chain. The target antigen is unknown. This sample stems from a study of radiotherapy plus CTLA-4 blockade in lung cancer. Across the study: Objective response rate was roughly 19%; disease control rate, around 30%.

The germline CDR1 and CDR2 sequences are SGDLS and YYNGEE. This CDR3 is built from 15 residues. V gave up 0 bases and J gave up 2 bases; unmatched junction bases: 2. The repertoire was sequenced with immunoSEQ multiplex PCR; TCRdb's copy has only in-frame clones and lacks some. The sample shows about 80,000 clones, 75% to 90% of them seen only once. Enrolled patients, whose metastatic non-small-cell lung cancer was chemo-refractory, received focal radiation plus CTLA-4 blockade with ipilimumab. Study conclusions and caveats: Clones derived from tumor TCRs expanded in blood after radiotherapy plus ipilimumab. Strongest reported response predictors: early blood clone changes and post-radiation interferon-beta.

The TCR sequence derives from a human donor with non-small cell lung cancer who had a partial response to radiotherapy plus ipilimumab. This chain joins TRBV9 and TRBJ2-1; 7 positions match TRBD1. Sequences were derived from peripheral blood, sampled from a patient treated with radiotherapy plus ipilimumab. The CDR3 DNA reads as TGTGCCAGCAGCGTAGACGGGACAGCCTACAATGAGCAGTTCTTC. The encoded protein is CASSVDGTAYNEQFF.